This T cell receptor (beta chain) was obtained from a study of neoadjuvant anti-PD-1 for oral cavity cancer. Study as a whole: Non-progressing patients received a fourth nivolumab dose near day 43, then surgery on days 50-56. General study findings and limits: Post-nivolumab, blood T cell clonality was significantly elevated in non-responders. With a few patients per group, TCR findings need larger cohorts.

Some clones are missing from TCRdb's copy, which holds only in-frame ones; the method was immunoSEQ multiplex PCR. The data hold more than 12,000 clones, with 60% to 75% observed a single time. These newly diagnosed stage II-IVA oral cavity squamous cell carcinoma patients had no prior systemic or radiation treatment. For this clone: Antigen unknown.

V shed 5 bases and J shed 7 bases, with 12 bases lying between them. Germline CDR1 MDHEN, CDR2 SYDVKM. CDR3 length: 13 residues. This clonotype was obtained from a person aged 35-80 years with oral cavity squamous cell carcinoma. The input for sequencing was PBMCs, taken before nivolumab (anti-PD-1) treatment. V and J are TRBV28 and TRBJ2-1; TRBD1 might be the D (6 bases). CDR3 nucleotide sequence: TGTGCCAGCAGTCTGGACAGTCTTAATGAGCAGTTCTTC. Translation: CASSLDSLNEQFF.